Following are 21 T cell receptor beta chains from one sample sequenced in a study of tumor-infiltrating lymphocytes in primary liver carcinoma. With 400 to 550 ng total RNA as template and a constant-region primer, TCR beta cDNA was made. A slightly modified ARM-PCR protocol with three nested multiplex PCR rounds produced these TCR beta libraries. A C-beta reverse primer was combined with TRBV1-TRBV30 forward primers in the first two PCR rounds, and each round had roughly 11 cycles. In TCRdb, the multiplex PCR reads were re-called with MiXCR into one record per CDR3 protein. The sample yields about 78,000 distinct CDR3 sequences, 60% to 80% seen once. From about 19-30 mg of unsorted bulk tissue, DNA and RNA were co-extracted together. The source material was liver tumor tissue from sampling region 4. Specified subset: tumor region T4, right-lateral pole. The receptors were gathered from a man aged 35 to 55 with primary liver carcinoma and hepatitis B virus infection.

Comment on this clonotype: The conserved final phenylalanine or tryptophan is absent from the CDR3, which likely points to a read error. This chain links TRBV6-1 with TRBJ2-3; D unresolved. The CDR3 length is 14 residues. Germline CDR1 MNHNS, CDR2 SASEGT. In nucleotides, the CDR3 is TGTGCCAGCAGTTCCCTAAGCAGCACAAATACGCAGTATCTT. It specifies CASSSLSSTNTQYL.

Worth noting for this clonotype: A read error is possible here, since a much larger clone lies one base away. This chain connects TRBV14 to TRBJ2-2; no firm D call. The CDR3 runs 12 residues. Germline V lookup: CDR1 SGHDN, CDR2 FVKESK. The DNA for the CDR3 is TGTGCCAACAGCTATATGGGCGGGGAGCTGTTTTTT. It translates to CANSYMGGELFF.

Details on this clonotype: One end of the junction does not line up with germline, which may come from a read error. The chain recombines TRBV4-1 with TRBJ2-3, with 9 bases aligning to TRBD2. CDR3 length equals 14 residues. Per the germline V gene, CDR1 is MGHRA and CDR2 is YSYEKL. CDR3 sequence reads: CASIPSGMTDTQYF. The CDR3 nucleotides read TGCGCCAGCATCCCTAGCGGGATGACAGATACGCAATATTTT.

For this clonotype: No conserved phenylalanine or tryptophan ends this CDR3, so it is likely a read error. CDR3 region: CLSSLGTVGSSYNEQFL. The CDR3 DNA follows: TGTCTCAGCAGCTTGGGGACAGTAGGGAGCTCCTACAATGAGCAGTTCCTC. V and J are TRBV11-2 and TRBJ2-1, with TRBD1 matching 7 bases. Germline V gives CDR1 SGHAT, CDR2 FQNNGV. CDR3 length: 17 residues.

A note on this clonotype: A junction boundary mismatches the germline segment, possibly from a read error. V and J are TRBV12-3 or TRBV12-4 and TRBJ2-4, with D tentatively TRBD1 (5 bases). CDR3 length: 12 amino acids. The CDR3, as DNA: TGTGCCAGCAGTTTGGTAAGGGGCTATCAGTGCTTC. Encoded protein: CASSLVRGYQCF.

This clonotype was seen more than once but under ten times. Here the CDR3 omits its conserved ending phenylalanine or tryptophan, so a read error is the likely source. The chain couples TRBV5-5 to TRBJ2-7; D not resolved. The germline gives CDR1 SGHKS, CDR2 YYEKEE (reference sequence). The ends were cut back, 2 bases at V and 8 bases at J, with 11 bases in the middle. There are 12 residues in the CDR3. The DNA of the CDR3 is TGTGCCAGCAGCTTAGTTCCAGACAAGCAGTACATC. Protein: CASSLVPDKQYI.

V usage is TRBV29-1 and J usage is TRBJ2-3; a weak D match, TRBD2 (5 bases). The V end lost 5 bases, the J end lost 4 bases, and 10 bases lay between the germline ends. Germline values: CDR1 SQVTM, CDR2 ANQGSEA. CDR3 length equals 12 residues. The DNA of the CDR3 is TGCAGCGTTACGGTTAGCGCAGATACGCAGTATTTT. Encoded protein: CSVTVSADTQYF.

The CDR3 DNA reads as TGTGCCAGCAGTTACTCAGTCAGGCAGGATCAGCCCCAGCATTTT. It codes for CASSYSVRQDQPQHF. The V call is TRBV6-5, the J call TRBJ1-5; no definite D call. Looked up from germline, CDR1 is MNHEY and CDR2 is SVGAGI. The length of the CDR3 is 15 residues. The V end lost 0 bases, the J end lost 5 bases, and 11 bases lay between the germline ends.

This clonotype was picked up a small number of times. Because the CDR3 is missing its conserved closing phenylalanine or tryptophan, this is likely a read error. The genes are TRBV11-2 and TRBJ2-7, with D maybe TRBD2 (5 bases). The V end lost 1 base, the J end lost 7 bases, and 14 bases lay between the germline ends. Looked up from germline, CDR1 is SGHAT and CDR2 is FQNNGV. This CDR3 spans 14 amino acids. CDR3 in amino acids: CASSLVRLKEEQYL. As DNA, the CDR3 is TGTGCCAGCAGCTTAGTTCGACTAAAGGAGGAGCAGTACCTC.

The chain joins TRBV4-1 to TRBJ1-5; D uncertain. The ends were cut back, 3 bases at V and 9 bases at J, with 18 bases in the middle. The V gene's germline CDR1 is MGHRA and CDR2 YSYEKL. There are 15 residues in the CDR3. CDR3 sequence (DNA): TGCGCCAGCAGCCACGAGGGCAGCGGGGATCGGCCCCAGCATTTT. As protein: CASSHEGSGDRPQHF.

This clonotype has at least ten counts. The V and J genes are TRBV2 and TRBJ1-1; D gene uncertain. The V and J ends lost 6 bases and 7 bases respectively, with 6 bases between them. Germline V gives CDR1 SNHLY, CDR2 FYNNEI. The CDR3 is 10 residues long. In nucleotides, the CDR3 is TGTGCCAGCAGGGCTTTTGAAGCTTTCTTT. It yields the protein CASRAFEAFF.

Note on this clonotype: The junction departs from germline at one end; a sequencing error may be responsible. This chain joins TRBV11-2 and TRBJ2-5; TRBD1 might be the D (6 bases). This CDR3 comprises 17 residues. Germline V gene sequence: CDR1 SGHAT, CDR2 FQNNGV. The CDR3 region has the DNA TGTGCCATCAGCTTAGTCGGTGGGGGCAGTTGGCAAGAGACCCAGTACTTC. Translated, it gives CAISLVGGGSWQETQYF.

Notes on this clonotype: An end of the junction does not agree with germline; a read error may underlie this. The J gene is TRBJ1-1, the V gene TRBV11-3; 7 positions agree with TRBD1. The CDR3 sequence is 13 residues long. In germline, CDR1 is SGHNT, CDR2 YENEEA. The DNA for the CDR3 is TGTACCAGCAGCTTAGCAGGGGGGTCTGAAGTTTTCTTT. Translating it yields CTSSLAGGSEVFF.

This clonotype was seen at least ten times. V and J are TRBV6-1 and TRBJ2-3; 7 bases are shared with TRBD1. Trimming cost V 4 bases and J 4 bases; bases outside gene matches: 5. There are 14 residues in the CDR3. Germline-derived CDR1 and CDR2 are MNHNS and SASEGT. The CDR3 spells CASSATGSADTQYF. The CDR3 nucleotides read TGTGCCAGCAGTGCGACAGGGTCCGCAGATACGCAGTATTTT.

V gene TRBV6-2 or TRBV6-3 combines with J gene TRBJ2-7, with no clear D. Germline V gives CDR1 MNHEY, CDR2 SVGEGT. The CDR3 extends over 15 amino acids. The V and J ends lost 2 bases and 9 bases respectively, with 20 bases between them. CDR3 residues: CASSYHEGSPHVQYF. The CDR3 region has the DNA TGTGCCAGCAGTTACCATGAAGGATCTCCCCACGTGCAGTACTTC.

This clonotype has at least ten counts. The chain carries TRBV28 and TRBJ2-7; 7 nucleotides agree with TRBD1. Germline assignment: CDR1 MDHEN and CDR2 SYDVKM. Trimming removed 5 bases from V and 1 base from J; junction bases left unmatched: 8. The length of the CDR3 is 15 residues. The CDR3 region has the DNA TGTGCCAGCAGTATAAGGGGGCCCCTGTCCTACGAGCAGTACTTC. Protein: CASSIRGPLSYEQYF.

This clonotype appeared a few times. Relative to the germline gene, one junction end is altered; a read error may explain this. This rearrangement joins TRBV4-2 to TRBJ2-7; TRBD1 matches 10 bases. CDR1 is LGHNA and CDR2 is YNFKEQ in the germline V gene. This CDR3 has 15 residues. The chain's CDR3 is CASSQGQGITYERYF. The CDR3 DNA follows: TGTGCCAGCAGCCAGGGACAGGGGATAACCTACGAGCGGTACTTC.

A word on this clonotype: At one of its ends the junction is not consistent with the germline gene, which may arise from a read error. The chain combines TRBV18 with TRBJ2-7, with D unclear. Germline CDR1 is KGHSH and CDR2 is LQKENI. The CDR3 is 12 residues long. The CDR3: CTSSSSLYEQYF. DNA for the CDR3: TGTACCAGCTCATCGTCATTATACGAGCAGTACTTC. Using reference TRBV18 and TRBJ2-7 for the parts outside the CDR3, the full variable domain is NAGVMQNPRHLVRRRGQEARLRCSPMKGHSHVYWYRQLPEEGLKFMVYLQKENIIDESGMPKERFSAEFPKEGPSILRIQQVVRGDSAAYFCTSSSSLYEQYFGPGTRLTVT.

This clonotype came up a few times. The V call is TRBV27, the J call TRBJ2-2; no firm D call. CDR1 and CDR2 (germline): MNHEY, SMNVEV (reference sequence). The CDR3 sequence is 12 residues long. The ends were cut back, 9 bases at V and 5 bases at J, with 10 bases in the middle. The chain's CDR3 is CASSTRTGELFF. The CDR3 DNA reads TGTGCCAGTTCGACGAGGACCGGGGAGCTGTTTTTT.

Concerning this clonotype itself: An end of the junction does not agree with germline; a read error may underlie this. CDR3 DNA: TGCGCCAACAGCTCCCTAGGGTCAGAGAATGGGCAGTTCTTT. This sequence encodes CANSSLGSENGQFF. The chain has TRBV4-1 and TRBJ2-1; D is uncertain. The germline V gene has CDR1 MGHRA and CDR2 YSYEKL. The CDR3 consists of 14 residues.

On this clonotype: A read error may explain this, as a much larger clone is one base away. It is likely a read error, because the conserved phenylalanine at the end of the CDR3 is missing. The V and J genes are TRBV7-9 and TRBJ2-1, with D possibly TRBD1 on 6 matching bases. The V gene's germline CDR1 is SEHNR and CDR2 FQNEAQ (reference sequence). This CDR3 has 13 residues. Trimming removed 7 bases at V and 8 bases at J, with 15 bases between. The CDR3 nucleotides are TGTGCCAGCATCGACAGGTCGGGCGATGAGCAGTTCCTC. Residues: CASIDRSGDEQFL.